Each of the 25 T cell receptor beta chains below was sequenced from the same sample in a study of blood T cells in healthy people across ages. Combining a sample-barcoded 5' primer with a J-beta primer mix, a second PCR ran for 7 to 11 cycles. MiXCR, run by TCRdb on the 5' RACE reads, gives a single entry per CDR3 protein. The data show about 970,000 distinct CDR3 sequences, with around 54% seen just once and about 21% held by the top ten. The source material was blood. These receptors came from a woman aged 55-69 years in good health.

A few counts support this clonotype. J is TRBJ1-3 and V is TRBV28; TRBD1 matches at 7 bases. Unmatched junction bases numbered 3, after V lost 5 bases and J lost 2 bases. Germline V gene sequence: CDR1 MDHEN, CDR2 SYDVKM. The CDR3 runs to 14 residues. The chain's CDR3 is CASSPGTAGNTIYF. Here the CDR3 DNA reads TGTGCCAGCAGTCCGGGGACAGCTGGAAACACCATATATTTT.

This clonotype came up a few times. The chain recombines TRBV29-1 with TRBJ2-1, with D maybe TRBD2 (5 bases). The CDR3 has 13 amino acids. The germline gives CDR1 SQVTM, CDR2 ANQGSEA. V lost 7 bases to trimming and J lost 0 bases, with 10 bases between them. The CDR3 sequence is CSAGIRSYNEQFF. DNA for the CDR3: TGCAGCGCGGGGATCCGCTCCTACAATGAGCAGTTCTTC.

This chain connects TRBV20-1 to TRBJ2-5, with 7 bases fitting TRBD1. The CDR3 has 14 residues. Trimming removed 4 bases from V and 0 bases from J; junction bases left unmatched: 5. CDR1 DFQATT and CDR2 SNEGSKA come from the germline V gene (reference sequence). Here the CDR3 reads CSATTGEYQETQYF. The CDR3 bases are TGCAGTGCTACCACAGGGGAGTACCAAGAGACCCAGTACTTC.

J is TRBJ2-5 and V is TRBV12-3 or TRBV12-4; unclear D gene. The CDR3 spans 14 residues. Between the trimmed V and J ends, which lost 5 bases and 2 bases, there was a span of 12 bases. In DNA form, the CDR3 reads TGTGCCAGCAGTCCCACAGCCAGGCAAGAGACCCAGTACTTC. Translated: CASSPTARQETQYF.

The chain has TRBV12-3 or TRBV12-4 and TRBJ1-6; no firm D call. The V gene lost 3 bases and the J gene lost 14 bases, with 8 bases spanning the gap. CDR3 length: 11 amino acids. The CDR3 nucleotides read TGTGCCAGCAGTTTCGCTTCGGCCCTCCACTTT. Protein: CASSFASALHF.

This clonotype showed up just a few times. The chain combines TRBV12-3 or TRBV12-4 with TRBJ2-3; D is unclear. CDR3 length: 14 residues. Trimming took off 3 bases at V and 2 bases at J, with 9 bases between the two ends. The CDR3 sequence: CASSFFADTDTQYF. CDR3 in DNA: TGTGCCAGCAGTTTTTTCGCGGACACAGATACGCAGTATTTT.

The chain carries TRBV5-1 and TRBJ2-7; TRBD1 aligns across 10 bases. V was clipped by 4 bases and J by 6 bases; unmatched bases: 13. Per germline, CDR1 SGHRS and CDR2 YFSETQ. The CDR3 consists of 16 residues. CDR3 amino acids: CASSAAGTGAMVEQYF. CDR3 nucleotide sequence: TGCGCCAGCAGCGCCGCCGGGACAGGGGCGATGGTCGAGCAGTACTTC.

The gene calls are TRBV10-2 and TRBJ2-3; possible D gene TRBD2, 6 bases. CDR1 and CDR2 (germline): WSHSY, SAAADI. Trimming took off 0 bases at V and 4 bases at J, with 11 bases between the two ends. There are 15 residues in the CDR3. CDR3 sequence: CASSESNPSADTQYF. CDR3 in DNA: TGCGCCAGCAGTGAGTCGAACCCTAGCGCAGATACGCAGTATTTT.

The count of this clonotype is one. The chain employs TRBV27 and TRBJ1-1; D gene ambiguous. CDR3 length equals 13 residues. V was pared by 6 bases and J by 0 bases, with 8 bases between. Germline loops: CDR1 MNHEY, CDR2 SMNVEV (reference sequence). CDR3 protein: CASRTLMNTEAFF. The CDR3 DNA is TGTGCCAGCAGAACCCTAATGAACACTGAAGCTTTCTTT.

This clonotype was picked up a small number of times. The chain recombines TRBV28 with TRBJ2-1, with D unclear. The CDR3 covers 14 residues. With 5 bases removed from V and 5 bases from J, the gap between germline ends came to 13 bases. From germline, CDR1 is MDHEN and CDR2 SYDVKM. The CDR3 loop is CASSPPQTHNEQFF. CDR3 DNA: TGTGCCAGCAGTCCTCCCCAGACCCACAATGAGCAGTTCTTC. The whole variable domain, filled in from reference TRBV28 and TRBJ2-1, reads DVKVTQSSRYLVKRTGEKVFLECVQDMDHENMFWYRQDPGLGLRLIYFSYDVKMKEKGDIPEGYSVSREKKERFSLILESASTNQTSMYLCASSPPQTHNEQFFGPGTRLTVL.

This clonotype was counted a single time. This rearrangement joins TRBV1 to TRBJ2-5. TRBV1 is designated a pseudogene. The CDR3 contains 14 residues. CDR3 protein: CTSSQDHEEETQYF. As DNA, the CDR3 is TGCACCAGCAGCCAAGATCACGAGGAAGAGACCCAGTACTTC.

The chain uses TRBV20-1 and TRBJ2-3, with TRBD2 as a possible D gene (6 bases). Germline values: CDR1 DFQATT, CDR2 SNEGSKA (reference sequence). CDR3 length equals 15 residues. Between the trimmed V and J ends, which lost 3 bases and 0 bases, there was a span of 13 bases. The DNA for the CDR3 is TGCAGTGCTAGTTCTAGCGAAGGGAGCACAGATACGCAGTATTTT. Residues: CSASSSEGSTDTQYF.

This chain uses TRBV29-1 with TRBJ2-1; D gene uncertain. CDR3 length equals 13 residues. CDR1 SQVTM and CDR2 ANQGSEA come from the germline V gene. The V end lost 7 bases, the J end lost 6 bases, and 16 bases lay between the germline ends. CDR3 sequence reads: CSAQSSSSNEQFF. Here the CDR3 DNA reads TGCAGCGCTCAGTCGTCAAGTAGCAATGAGCAGTTCTTC.

A few counts support this clonotype. The chain carries TRBV28 and TRBJ2-1; 8 bases align to TRBD2. With 6 bases clipped from V and 4 bases from J, the junction kept 8 bases outside the gene matches. Germline CDR1 MDHEN, CDR2 SYDVKM. This CDR3 spans 15 amino acids. The CDR3 reads CASSPEREKYNEQFF. CDR3 DNA sequence: TGTGCCAGCAGCCCCGAGCGGGAGAAATACAATGAGCAGTTCTTC.

This chain connects TRBV24-1 to TRBJ2-2; 8 bases match TRBD1. V lost 4 bases and J lost 4; bases outside the gene matches: 7. The CDR3 runs 16 residues. Germline V gives CDR1 KGHDR, CDR2 SFDVKD. The CDR3 loop is CATSDPDRGGTGELFF. CDR3 DNA: TGTGCCACCAGTGACCCCGACAGGGGAGGCACCGGGGAGCTGTTTTTT.

The rearrangement joins TRBV7-2 to TRBJ2-1; tentatively, D is TRBD2 (5 bases). This CDR3 spans 16 amino acids. V dropped 6 bases and J dropped 0 bases, with 15 bases sitting between them. Germline CDR1 SGHTA, CDR2 FQGNSA. Here the CDR3 reads CASRGLLGSSYNEQFF. CDR3 DNA: TGTGCCAGCAGAGGTTTGTTGGGGAGCTCCTACAATGAGCAGTTCTTC.

The genes are TRBV4-1 and TRBJ2-1; D may be TRBD1 (5 bases). Deletions cut 1 base from V and 8 bases from J, with 12 bases between. Germline lookup yields CDR1 MGHRA and CDR2 YSYEKL. The CDR3 is 14 amino acids. In nucleotides, the CDR3 is TGCGCCAGCAGCCAAGTGGTCCAGGGCGATGAGCAGTTCTTC. This codes for CASSQVVQGDEQFF.

The V gene is TRBV18, the J gene TRBJ2-7; 9 bases agree with TRBD1. The germline V gene encodes CDR1 KGHSH and CDR2 LQKENI. Trimming cost V 4 bases and J 4 bases; bases outside gene matches: 8. There are 15 residues in the CDR3. This CDR3 is CASSQPGQGLYEQYF. CDR3 nucleotides: TGTGCCAGCTCACAACCGGGACAGGGCCTTTACGAGCAGTACTTC.

This clonotype showed up just once. The rearrangement joins TRBV28 to TRBJ1-1, with D unclear. This CDR3 region has 12 residues. V was trimmed by 6 bases and J by 11 bases, leaving 16 bases between them. Germline loops: CDR1 MDHEN, CDR2 SYDVKM. The CDR3 is CASSNPPFSAFF. For the CDR3, the DNA is TGTGCCAGCAGCAATCCACCGTTTTCGGCTTTCTTT.

The sample holds one count of this clonotype. The rearrangement links TRBV7-9 to TRBJ2-3; D unclear. The V gene lost 10 bases and the J gene lost 5 bases, with 4 bases spanning the gap. This CDR3 has 9 residues. From germline, CDR1 is SEHNR and CDR2 FQNEAQ (reference sequence). The CDR3 reads CATQDTQYF. CDR3 bases: TGTGCCACGCAAGATACGCAGTATTTT.

The chain combines TRBV3-1 with TRBJ2-2, with TRBD2 matching 10 bases. CDR3 length: 18 residues. With V trimmed by 3 bases and J by 6 bases, 13 bases remained unmatched. CDR1 LGHDT and CDR2 YNNKEL come from the germline V gene (reference sequence). The CDR3 sequence is CASSHHGLAGEGAGELFF. The CDR3 nucleotides read TGTGCCAGCAGCCATCATGGGCTAGCGGGAGAAGGCGCCGGGGAGCTGTTTTTT.

V and J are TRBV29-1 and TRBJ2-3, with 8 bases identical to TRBD1. The germline CDR1 and CDR2 sequences are SQVTM and ANQGSEA. The CDR3 consists of 14 residues. With 7 bases clipped from V and 2 bases from J, the junction kept 8 bases outside the gene matches. The CDR3 sequence: CSALTGVPTDTQYF. For the CDR3, the DNA is TGCAGCGCTCTGACAGGGGTCCCCACAGATACGCAGTATTTT.

This chain joins TRBV28 and TRBJ2-3; 7 positions agree with TRBD2. The CDR3 has 16 amino acids. Germline lookup yields CDR1 MDHEN and CDR2 SYDVKM. After removal of 1 base from V and 1 base from J, the junction contained 5 bases not matched to a gene. CDR3 protein: CASSLYSSGRTDTQYF. Here the CDR3 DNA reads TGTGCCAGCAGTTTATATTCTAGCGGACGCACAGATACGCAGTATTTT.

This clonotype was picked up a small number of times. This chain joins TRBV20-1 and TRBJ2-7, with 9 positions matching TRBD1. V gave up 5 bases and J gave up 3 bases; unmatched junction bases: 8. This CDR3 comprises 14 residues. The V gene's germline CDR1 is DFQATT and CDR2 SNEGSKA (reference sequence). DNA of the CDR3: TGCAGTGCTTCCCCGGACAGGGGCTACTACGAGCAGTACTTC. It is translated as CSASPDRGYYEQYF.

The V gene is TRBV6-5, the J gene TRBJ2-7; 7 nucleotides line up with TRBD2. Germline V gene data show CDR1 as MNHEY and CDR2 as SVGAGI. Unmatched junction bases numbered 5, after V lost 0 bases and J lost 0 bases. The CDR3 is made up of 16 amino acids. CDR3 region: CASSYSRSGGSYEQYF. The CDR3 DNA follows: TGTGCCAGCAGTTACTCGCGGTCGGGGGGCTCCTACGAGCAGTACTTC.